This T cell receptor (beta chain) was identified during a study of blood T cells in healthy people across ages. Through a sample-barcoded 5' primer and a J-beta primer mix, a second PCR was run for roughly 6 to 12 cycles. TCRdb reprocessed the 5' RACE reads via MiXCR and lists one record per CDR3 protein. The sample includes 1.5 million to 2 million distinct CDR3 sequences, 25% to 30% of them seen just once. Germline V gives CDR1 MDHEN, CDR2 SYDVKM. The CDR3 extends over 13 amino acids. V trimming: 10 bases; J trimming: 5 bases; junction bases outside the gene matches: 6. Study-level points and caveats: The study found TCR beta diversity correlated strongly with naive T cell percentage.

With respect to this clonotype: Its antigen is unknown.

The rearrangement joins TRBV28 to TRBJ1-1, with 11 bases that match TRBD1. The sample taken for sequencing was blood. The receptor was isolated from a woman between 25 and 40 years old in good health. CDR3 bases: TGTGCCACCGAGGGACAGGGGGTAACTGAAGCTTTCTTT. It is translated as CATEGQGVTEAFF.